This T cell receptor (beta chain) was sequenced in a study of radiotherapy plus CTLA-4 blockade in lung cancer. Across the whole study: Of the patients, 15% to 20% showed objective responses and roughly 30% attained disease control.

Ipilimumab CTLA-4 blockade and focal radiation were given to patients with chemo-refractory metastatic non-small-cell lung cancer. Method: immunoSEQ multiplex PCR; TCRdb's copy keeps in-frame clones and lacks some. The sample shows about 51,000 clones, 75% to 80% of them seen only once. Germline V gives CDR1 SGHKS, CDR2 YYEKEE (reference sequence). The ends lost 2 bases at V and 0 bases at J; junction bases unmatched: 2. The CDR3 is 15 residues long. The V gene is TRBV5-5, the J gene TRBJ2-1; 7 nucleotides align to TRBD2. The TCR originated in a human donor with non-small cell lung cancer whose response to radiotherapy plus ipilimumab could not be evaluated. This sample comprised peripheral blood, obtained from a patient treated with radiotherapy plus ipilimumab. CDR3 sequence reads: CASSLGGGSYNEQFF. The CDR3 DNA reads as TGTGCCAGCAGCTTAGGCGGGGGCTCCTACAATGAGCAGTTCTTC.